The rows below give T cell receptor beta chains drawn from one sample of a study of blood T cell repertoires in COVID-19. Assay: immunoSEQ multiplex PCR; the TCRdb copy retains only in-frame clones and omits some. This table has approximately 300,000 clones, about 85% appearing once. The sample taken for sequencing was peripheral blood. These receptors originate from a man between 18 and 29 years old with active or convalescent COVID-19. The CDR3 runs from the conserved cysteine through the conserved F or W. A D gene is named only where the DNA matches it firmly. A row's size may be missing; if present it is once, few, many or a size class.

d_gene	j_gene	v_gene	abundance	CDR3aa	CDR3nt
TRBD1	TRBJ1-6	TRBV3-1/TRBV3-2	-	CASSAQGAINSPLHF	TGTGCCAGCAGCGCACAGGGGGCGATTAACTCACCCCTCCACTTT
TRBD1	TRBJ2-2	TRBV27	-	CATQQGANTGELFF	TGTGCCACACAACAGGGGGCGAACACCGGGGAGCTGTTTTTT
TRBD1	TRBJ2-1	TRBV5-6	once	CASSWDGTGYNEQFF	TGTGCCAGCAGCTGGGATGGGACAGGGTACAATGAGCAGTTCTTC
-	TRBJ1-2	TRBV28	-	CAYRQLFGGYTF	TGTGCCTATAGACAGCTCTTCGGTGGCTACACCTTC
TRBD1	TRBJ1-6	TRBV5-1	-	CASSSRQGNSPLHF	TGCGCCAGCAGCTCTAGACAGGGTAATTCACCCCTCCACTTT
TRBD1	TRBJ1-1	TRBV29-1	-	CSGGQGDTEAFF	TGCAGCGGGGGACAGGGTGACACTGAAGCTTTCTTT
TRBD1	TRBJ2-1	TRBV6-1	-	CASSDTGTGRGEQFF	TGTGCCAGCAGTGATACCGGGACAGGTAGAGGGGAGCAGTTCTTC
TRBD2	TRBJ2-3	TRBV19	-	CASGTSGVSSTDTQYF	TGTGCCAGTGGGACTAGCGGGGTCTCTAGCACAGATACGCAGTATTTT
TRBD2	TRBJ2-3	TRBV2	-	CASIGERRLAATGVPQYF	TGTGCCAGCATAGGGGAGAGGAGGCTAGCGGCCACCGGGGTGCCGCAGTATTTT
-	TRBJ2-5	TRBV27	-	CASSLFGGEETQYF	TGTGCCAGCAGTTTATTCGGAGGGGAAGAGACCCAGTACTTC
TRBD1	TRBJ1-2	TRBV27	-	CASSLSQGGAYGYTF	TGTGCCAGCAGTTTATCGCAGGGGGGAGCTTATGGCTACACCTTC
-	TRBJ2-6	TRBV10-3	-	CAISEPGAGANVLTF	TGTGCCATCAGTGAGCCAGGGGCTGGGGCCAACGTCCTGACTTTC
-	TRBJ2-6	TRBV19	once	CASSSPTETYSGANVLTF	TGTGCCAGTAGTAGCCCGACAGAAACCTACTCTGGGGCCAACGTCCTGACTTTC
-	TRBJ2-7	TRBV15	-	CATSVGVGAAYEQYF	TGTGCCACCAGCGTAGGGGTTGGGGCGGCCTACGAGCAGTACTTC
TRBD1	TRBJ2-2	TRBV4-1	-	CASRQTGRSGELFF	TGCGCCAGCAGGCAGACAGGGAGAAGCGGGGAGCTGTTTTTT
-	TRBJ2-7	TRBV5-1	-	CASSYGGGDYEQYF	TGCGCCAGCAGCTACGGTGGAGGGGACTACGAGCAGTACTTC
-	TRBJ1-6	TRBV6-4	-	CASRDTQGWNSPLHF	TGTGCCAGCAGGGACACGCAGGGGTGGAATTCACCCCTCCACTTT
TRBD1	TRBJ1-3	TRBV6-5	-	CASSYETGQGNTIYF	TGTGCCAGCAGTTACGAGACAGGGCAAGGAAACACCATATATTTT
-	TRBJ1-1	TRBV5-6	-	CASSLSRLSESNTEAFF	TGTGCCAGCAGCTTGAGTCGTTTGTCCGAGAGCAACACTGAAGCTTTCTTT
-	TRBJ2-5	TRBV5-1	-	CASSLVLVAQETQYF	TGCGCCAGCAGCTTGGTTCTAGTTGCCCAAGAGACCCAGTACTTC
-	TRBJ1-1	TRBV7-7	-	CALQPGGEWDTEAFF	TGTGCCCTACAACCGGGGGGGGAATGGGACACTGAAGCTTTCTTT
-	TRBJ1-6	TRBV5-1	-	CASSLDPGKYNSPLHF	TGCGCCAGCAGCTTGGATCCAGGGAAGTATAATTCACCCCTCCACTTT
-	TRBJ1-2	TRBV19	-	CASSIGMGYTF	TGTGCCAGTAGTATAGGTATGGGCTACACCTTC
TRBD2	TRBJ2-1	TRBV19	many	CASSIVLAGWNEQFF	TGTGCCAGTAGTATCGTCTTAGCGGGTTGGAATGAGCAGTTCTTC
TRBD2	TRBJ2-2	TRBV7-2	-	CASSPRRGLAGVTGELFF	TGTGCCAGCAGCCCGCGACGGGGACTAGCGGGCGTTACCGGGGAGCTGTTTTTT
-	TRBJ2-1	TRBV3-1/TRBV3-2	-	CASSSHRTDNEQFF	TGTGCCAGCAGCTCCCACCGGACAGACAATGAGCAGTTCTTC
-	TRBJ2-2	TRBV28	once	CASSFLRGTGELFF	TGTGCCAGCAGTTTCCTCAGGGGAACCGGGGAGCTGTTTTTT
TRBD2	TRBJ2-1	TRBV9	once	CASSVAVLAGGQWSGNEQFF	TGTGCCAGCAGCGTAGCAGTCCTAGCGGGAGGGCAGTGGTCGGGGAATGAGCAGTTCTTC
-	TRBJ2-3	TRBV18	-	CASSNRGGRTDTQYF	TGTGCCAGCTCAAACAGGGGGGGGCGCACAGATACGCAGTATTTT
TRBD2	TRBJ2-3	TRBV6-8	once	CASRTPLAGMDTQYF	TGTGCCAGCAGAACTCCGTTAGCGGGGATGGATACGCAGTATTTT
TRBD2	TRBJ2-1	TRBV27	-	CASSLLAGYEQFF	TGTGCCAGCAGTTTACTAGCGGGATATGAGCAGTTCTTC
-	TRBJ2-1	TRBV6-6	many	CASRFSGTNNNEQFF	TGTGCCAGCAGATTCTCCGGGACAAACAACAATGAGCAGTTCTTC
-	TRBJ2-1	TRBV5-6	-	CASSRGLYSYNEQFF	TGTGCCAGCAGCCGTGGACTGTACTCCTACAATGAGCAGTTCTTC
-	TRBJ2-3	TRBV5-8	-	CASSPGFSSTDTQYF	TGTGCCAGCAGCCCAGGATTTTCTAGCACAGATACGCAGTATTTT
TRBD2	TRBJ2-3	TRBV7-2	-	CASSLIAGGDTQYF	TGTGCCAGCAGCTTAATCGCGGGAGGAGATACGCAGTATTTT
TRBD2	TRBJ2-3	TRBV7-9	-	CASSLPSGKPTQYF	TGTGCCAGCAGTCTCCCTAGCGGGAAGCCTACGCAGTATTTT
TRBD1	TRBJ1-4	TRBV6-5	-	CASRGQMNEKLFF	TGTGCCAGCAGGGGACAGATGAATGAAAAACTGTTTTTT
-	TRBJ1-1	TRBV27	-	CASSLSGAPEAFF	TGTGCCAGCAGTTTATCAGGGGCTCCTGAAGCTTTCTTT
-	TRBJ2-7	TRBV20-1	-	CSASKPTESSYEQYF	TGCAGTGCTAGTAAACCGACAGAAAGTTCCTACGAGCAGTACTTC
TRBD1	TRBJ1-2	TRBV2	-	CASSPGQGGFHNYGYTF	TGTGCCAGCAGCCCAGGACAGGGGGGTTTTCATAACTATGGCTACACCTTC
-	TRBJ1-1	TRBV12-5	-	CASSSSYSGEAFF	TGTGCTAGTTCGTCGTCTTATTCGGGTGAAGCTTTCTTT
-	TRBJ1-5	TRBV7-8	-	CASSFEGGDYSNQPQHF	TGTGCCAGCAGCTTCGAAGGAGGGGACTATAGCAATCAGCCCCAGCATTTT
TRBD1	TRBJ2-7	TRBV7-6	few	CASRYRDRASYEQYF	TGTGCCAGCAGATATCGGGACAGGGCATCCTACGAGCAGTACTTC
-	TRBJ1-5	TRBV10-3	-	CAIRDGAGDQPQHF	TGTGCCATCAGGGACGGCGCAGGGGATCAGCCCCAGCATTTT
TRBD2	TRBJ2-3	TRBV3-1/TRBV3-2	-	CASSQVLASGGGTQYF	TGTGCCAGCAGCCAAGTTTTAGCTAGCGGGGGAGGTACGCAGTATTTT
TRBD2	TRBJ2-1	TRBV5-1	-	CASSWGLVVYNEQFF	TGCGCCAGCAGCTGGGGACTAGTGGTCTACAATGAGCAGTTCTTC
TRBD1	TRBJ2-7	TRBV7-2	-	CASSSDRGTYEQYF	TGTGCCAGCAGCTCGGACAGGGGAACCTACGAGCAGTACTTC
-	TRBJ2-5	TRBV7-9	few	CASSLGVTGTQYF	TGTGCCAGCAGCTTAGGAGTGACGGGGACCCAGTACTTC
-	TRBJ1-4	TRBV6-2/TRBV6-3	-	CASSPVPGGEKLFF	TGTGCCAGCAGCCCGGTCCCCGGTGGTGAAAAACTGTTTTTT
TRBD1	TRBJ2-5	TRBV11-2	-	CASSLVVQGSSRETQYF	TGTGCCAGCAGCTTAGTGGTACAGGGGAGTTCCCGAGAGACCCAGTACTTC
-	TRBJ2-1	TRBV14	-	CASSPSSHYNEQFF	TGTGCCAGCAGCCCGTCGAGCCACTACAATGAGCAGTTCTTC
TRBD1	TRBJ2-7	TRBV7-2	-	CASSSHRGAYEQYF	TGTGCCAGCAGCTCCCACAGGGGAGCCTACGAGCAGTACTTC
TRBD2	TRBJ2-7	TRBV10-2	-	CASSGLARGSSYEQYF	TGCGCCAGCAGTGGACTGGCGCGGGGGAGCTCCTACGAGCAGTACTTC
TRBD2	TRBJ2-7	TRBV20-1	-	CSASRDYLPYEQYF	TGCAGTGCTAGTAGGGACTACCTACCCTACGAGCAGTACTTC
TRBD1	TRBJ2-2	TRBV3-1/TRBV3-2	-	CASSQGQPSNTGELFF	TGTGCCAGCAGCCAGGGACAGCCTTCCAACACCGGGGAGCTGTTTTTT
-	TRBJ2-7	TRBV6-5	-	CASSHLSGSDYEQYF	TGTGCCAGCAGCCACCTGTCGGGGAGTGATTACGAGCAGTACTTC
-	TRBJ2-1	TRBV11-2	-	CASSFAGDEQFF	TGTGCCAGCAGCTTCGCAGGGGATGAGCAGTTCTTC
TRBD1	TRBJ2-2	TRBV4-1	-	CASSQDLRQGMFGELFF	TGCGCCAGCAGCCAAGATCTGAGACAGGGAATGTTCGGGGAGCTGTTTTTT